This T cell receptor beta chain was found in a study of response to subunit inactivated influenza vaccine. Whole-study results and caveats: Authors suggested each seasonal influenza vaccination recruits few new T cells.

TCRdb independently ran MiXCR on the RT-PCR reads; one entry per CDR3 protein. The data show 650,000 to 800,000 distinct CDR3 sequences, approximately 17% seen once. Trimming took 0 bases from V and 8 from J, leaving 11 bases between them. Germline V gene sequence: CDR1 LGHDT, CDR2 YNNKEL (reference sequence). The CDR3 length is 14 residues. Concerning this clonotype itself: Its antigen is currently unknown.

V gene TRBV3-1 combines with J gene TRBJ2-1, with TRBD2 as a possible D gene (6 bases). Sequencing was performed on PBMCs from blood, taken 4 to 6 days after vaccination. The clonotype originates from a middle-aged man who received an inactivated influenza vaccine. The CDR3 protein is CASSQDRWGDEQFF. CDR3 in DNA: TGTGCCAGCAGCCAAGATCGGTGGGGGGATGAGCAGTTCTTC.